This is a list of T cell receptor beta chains from one sample in a study of T-cell memory formation after mild COVID-19. In TCRdb, the 5' RACE reads were re-called with MiXCR into one record per CDR3 protein. Among about 560,000 distinct CDR3 sequences listed, about 20% were seen once. The source material was PBMCs or a T cell subset sorted from them (not recorded which). Receptors originate from an adult woman who had mild COVID-19 (a few samples of this study predate the infection). Cell type and time point are not known. Each CDR3 is given without its conserved first and last residue. The order of the fields is CDR3 protein, V gene, J gene.

CDR3aa: SARDTGGAGQPQH; v_gene: TRBV20-1; j_gene: TRBJ1-5
CDR3aa: ASSHITGGSYNEQF; v_gene: TRBV5-6; j_gene: TRBJ2-1
CDR3aa: ASSYEGGTNTEAF; v_gene: TRBV6-5; j_gene: TRBJ1-1
CDR3aa: SAEAGGSYNEQF; v_gene: TRBV20-1; j_gene: TRBJ2-1
CDR3aa: ASSFSREDGYT; v_gene: TRBV7-9; j_gene: TRBJ1-2
CDR3aa: ASSSVGGPGVYEQY; v_gene: TRBV19; j_gene: TRBJ2-7
CDR3aa: ASSRTANGPQH; v_gene: TRBV12-3/TRBV12-4; j_gene: TRBJ1-5
CDR3aa: ASSLASWGETQY; v_gene: TRBV5-1; j_gene: TRBJ2-5
CDR3aa: ASSYKENYEQY; v_gene: TRBV6-2/TRBV6-3; j_gene: TRBJ2-7
CDR3aa: ASSSDRGANYGYT; v_gene: TRBV11-1; j_gene: TRBJ1-2
CDR3aa: ASSSVSGRPTDTQY; v_gene: TRBV6-6; j_gene: TRBJ2-3
CDR3aa: SARDLNNHGYT; v_gene: TRBV20-1; j_gene: TRBJ1-2
CDR3aa: ASSIQARNQPQH; v_gene: TRBV19; j_gene: TRBJ1-5
CDR3aa: ASTLVGGPRTGELF; v_gene: TRBV4-1; j_gene: TRBJ2-2